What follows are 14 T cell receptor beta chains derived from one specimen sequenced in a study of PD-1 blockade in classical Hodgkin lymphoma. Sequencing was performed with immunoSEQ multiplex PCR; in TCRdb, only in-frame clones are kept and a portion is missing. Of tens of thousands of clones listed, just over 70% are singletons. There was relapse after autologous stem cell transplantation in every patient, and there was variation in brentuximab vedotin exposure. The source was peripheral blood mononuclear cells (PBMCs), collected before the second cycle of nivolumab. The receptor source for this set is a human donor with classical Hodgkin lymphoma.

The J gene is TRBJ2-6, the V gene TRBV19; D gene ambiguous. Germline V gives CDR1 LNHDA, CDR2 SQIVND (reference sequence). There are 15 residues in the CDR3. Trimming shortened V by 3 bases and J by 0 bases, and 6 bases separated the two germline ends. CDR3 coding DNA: TGTGCCAGTAGTATTCAAGGCTCTGGGGCCAACGTCCTGACTTTC. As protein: CASSIQGSGANVLTF.

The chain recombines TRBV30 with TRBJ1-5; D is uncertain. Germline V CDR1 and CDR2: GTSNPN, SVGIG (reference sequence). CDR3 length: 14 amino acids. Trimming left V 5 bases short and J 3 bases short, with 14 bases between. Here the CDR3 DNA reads TGTGCCTGGGGTCGGACGGAGTACAATCAGCCCCAGCATTTT. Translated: CAWGRTEYNQPQHF. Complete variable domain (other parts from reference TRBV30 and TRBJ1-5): SQTIHQWPATLVQPVGSPLSLECTVEGTSNPNLYWYRQAAGRGLQLLFYSVGIGQISSEVPQNLSASRPQDRQFILSSKKLLLSDSGFYLCAWGRTEYNQPQHFGDGTRLSIL.

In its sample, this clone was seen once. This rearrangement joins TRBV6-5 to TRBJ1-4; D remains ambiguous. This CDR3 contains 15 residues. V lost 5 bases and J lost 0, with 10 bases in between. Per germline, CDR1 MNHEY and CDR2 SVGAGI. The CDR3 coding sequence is TGTGCCAGCAGTCCCACAGATCCAACTAATGAAAAACTGTTTTTT. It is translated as CASSPTDPTNEKLFF.

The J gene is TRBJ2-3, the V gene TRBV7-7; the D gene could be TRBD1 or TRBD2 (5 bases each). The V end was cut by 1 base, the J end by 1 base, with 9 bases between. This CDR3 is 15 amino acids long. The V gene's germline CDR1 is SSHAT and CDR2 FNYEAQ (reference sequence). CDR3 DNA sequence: TGTGCCAGCAGCTTAGTTGGGGGACGCACAGATACGCAGTATTTT. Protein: CASSLVGGRTDTQYF.

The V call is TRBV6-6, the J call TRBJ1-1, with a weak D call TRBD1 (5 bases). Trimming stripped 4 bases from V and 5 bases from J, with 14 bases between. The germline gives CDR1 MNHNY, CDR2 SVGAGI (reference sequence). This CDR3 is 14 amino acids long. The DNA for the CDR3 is TGTGCCAGCAGTTCCAGCCCCGGGGGAACTGAAGCTTTCTTT. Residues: CASSSSPGGTEAFF.

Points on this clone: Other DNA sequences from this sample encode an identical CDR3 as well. Here the CDR3 DNA reads TGCGCCAGCAGCTTGGAGGCGAACACTGAAGCTTTCTTT. It translates to CASSLEANTEAFF. The chain links TRBV5-1 to TRBJ1-1; D ambiguous. This CDR3 comprises 13 residues. With 0 bases removed from V and 1 base from J, the gap between germline ends came to 4 bases. CDR1 is SGHRS, CDR2 YFSETQ, per germline.

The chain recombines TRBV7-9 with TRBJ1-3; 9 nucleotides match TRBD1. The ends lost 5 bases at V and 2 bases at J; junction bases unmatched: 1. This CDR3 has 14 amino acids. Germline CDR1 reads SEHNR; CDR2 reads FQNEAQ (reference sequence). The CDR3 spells CASSRQGAGNTIYF. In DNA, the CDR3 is TGTGCCAGCAGCCGACAGGGGGCTGGAAACACCATATATTTT.

The CDR3 coding sequence is TGTGCCAGCAGCTCCGCTCAAGGGGGCATCACTGAAGCTTTCTTT. It encodes CASSSAQGGITEAFF. The chain couples TRBV7-9 to TRBJ1-1, with 7 bases that match TRBD1. The V gene's germline CDR1 is SEHNR and CDR2 FQNEAQ (reference sequence). This CDR3 has 15 residues. The ends lost 4 bases at V and 4 bases at J; junction bases unmatched: 9.

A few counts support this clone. The CDR3 sequence is CASRVGGTSGANVLTF. The CDR3 nucleotides are TGTGCCAGCCGGGTGGGGGGCACCTCTGGGGCCAACGTCCTGACTTTC. This sequence joins TRBV27 and TRBJ2-6; D is tentatively TRBD1 or TRBD2 (6 bases each). Germline CDR1 MNHEY, CDR2 SMNVEV (reference sequence). The CDR3 is made up of 16 amino acids. V lost 8 bases to trimming and J lost 0 bases, with 14 bases between them.

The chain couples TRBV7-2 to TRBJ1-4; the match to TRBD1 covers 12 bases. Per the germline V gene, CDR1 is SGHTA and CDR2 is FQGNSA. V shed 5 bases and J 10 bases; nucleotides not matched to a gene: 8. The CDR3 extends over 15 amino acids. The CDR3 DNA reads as TGTGCCAGCAGCGCTGCCGGGACAGGGGGCCGAAAACTGTTTTTT. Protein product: CASSAAGTGGRKLFF.

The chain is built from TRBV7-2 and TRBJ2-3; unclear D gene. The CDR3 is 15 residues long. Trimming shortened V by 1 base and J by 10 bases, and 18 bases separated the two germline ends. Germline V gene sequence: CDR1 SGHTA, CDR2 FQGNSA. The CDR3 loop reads CASSLGALAGFSQYF. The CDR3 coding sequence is TGTGCCAGCAGCTTAGGGGCCTTGGCAGGTTTTTCGCAGTATTTT.

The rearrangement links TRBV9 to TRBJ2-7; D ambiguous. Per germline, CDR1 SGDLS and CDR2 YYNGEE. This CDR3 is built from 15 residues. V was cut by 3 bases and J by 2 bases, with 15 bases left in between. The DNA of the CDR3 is TGTGCCAGCAGCGCAACGACCGCGGTAACCTACGAGCAGTACTTC. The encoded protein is CASSATTAVTYEQYF.

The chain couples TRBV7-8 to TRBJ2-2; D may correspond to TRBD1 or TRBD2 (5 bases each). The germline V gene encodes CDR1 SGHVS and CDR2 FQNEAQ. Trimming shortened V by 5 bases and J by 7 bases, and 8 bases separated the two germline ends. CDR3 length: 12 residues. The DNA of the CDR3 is TGTGCCAGCAGCCCTGGGGGCGGGGAGCTGTTTTTT. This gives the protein CASSPGGGELFF.

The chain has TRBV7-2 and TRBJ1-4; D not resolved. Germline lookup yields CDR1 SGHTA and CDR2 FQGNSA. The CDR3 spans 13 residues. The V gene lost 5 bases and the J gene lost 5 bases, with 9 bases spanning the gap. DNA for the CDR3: TGTGCCAGCAGCATTAGACAAAATGAAAAACTGTTTTTT. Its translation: CASSIRQNEKLFF.